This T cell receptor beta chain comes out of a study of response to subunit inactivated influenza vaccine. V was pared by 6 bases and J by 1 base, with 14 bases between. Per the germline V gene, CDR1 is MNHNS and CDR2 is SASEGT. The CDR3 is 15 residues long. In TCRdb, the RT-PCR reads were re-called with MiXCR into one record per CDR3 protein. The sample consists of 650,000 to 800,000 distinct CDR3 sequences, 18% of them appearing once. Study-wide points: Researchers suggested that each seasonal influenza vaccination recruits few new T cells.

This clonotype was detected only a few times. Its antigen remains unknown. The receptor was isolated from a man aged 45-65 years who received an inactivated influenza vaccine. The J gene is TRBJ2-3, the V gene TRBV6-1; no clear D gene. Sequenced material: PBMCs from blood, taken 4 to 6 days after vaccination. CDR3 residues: CASSCWVSGTDTQYF. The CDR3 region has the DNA TGTGCCAGCAGCTGCTGGGTGTCAGGCACAGATACGCAGTATTTT.